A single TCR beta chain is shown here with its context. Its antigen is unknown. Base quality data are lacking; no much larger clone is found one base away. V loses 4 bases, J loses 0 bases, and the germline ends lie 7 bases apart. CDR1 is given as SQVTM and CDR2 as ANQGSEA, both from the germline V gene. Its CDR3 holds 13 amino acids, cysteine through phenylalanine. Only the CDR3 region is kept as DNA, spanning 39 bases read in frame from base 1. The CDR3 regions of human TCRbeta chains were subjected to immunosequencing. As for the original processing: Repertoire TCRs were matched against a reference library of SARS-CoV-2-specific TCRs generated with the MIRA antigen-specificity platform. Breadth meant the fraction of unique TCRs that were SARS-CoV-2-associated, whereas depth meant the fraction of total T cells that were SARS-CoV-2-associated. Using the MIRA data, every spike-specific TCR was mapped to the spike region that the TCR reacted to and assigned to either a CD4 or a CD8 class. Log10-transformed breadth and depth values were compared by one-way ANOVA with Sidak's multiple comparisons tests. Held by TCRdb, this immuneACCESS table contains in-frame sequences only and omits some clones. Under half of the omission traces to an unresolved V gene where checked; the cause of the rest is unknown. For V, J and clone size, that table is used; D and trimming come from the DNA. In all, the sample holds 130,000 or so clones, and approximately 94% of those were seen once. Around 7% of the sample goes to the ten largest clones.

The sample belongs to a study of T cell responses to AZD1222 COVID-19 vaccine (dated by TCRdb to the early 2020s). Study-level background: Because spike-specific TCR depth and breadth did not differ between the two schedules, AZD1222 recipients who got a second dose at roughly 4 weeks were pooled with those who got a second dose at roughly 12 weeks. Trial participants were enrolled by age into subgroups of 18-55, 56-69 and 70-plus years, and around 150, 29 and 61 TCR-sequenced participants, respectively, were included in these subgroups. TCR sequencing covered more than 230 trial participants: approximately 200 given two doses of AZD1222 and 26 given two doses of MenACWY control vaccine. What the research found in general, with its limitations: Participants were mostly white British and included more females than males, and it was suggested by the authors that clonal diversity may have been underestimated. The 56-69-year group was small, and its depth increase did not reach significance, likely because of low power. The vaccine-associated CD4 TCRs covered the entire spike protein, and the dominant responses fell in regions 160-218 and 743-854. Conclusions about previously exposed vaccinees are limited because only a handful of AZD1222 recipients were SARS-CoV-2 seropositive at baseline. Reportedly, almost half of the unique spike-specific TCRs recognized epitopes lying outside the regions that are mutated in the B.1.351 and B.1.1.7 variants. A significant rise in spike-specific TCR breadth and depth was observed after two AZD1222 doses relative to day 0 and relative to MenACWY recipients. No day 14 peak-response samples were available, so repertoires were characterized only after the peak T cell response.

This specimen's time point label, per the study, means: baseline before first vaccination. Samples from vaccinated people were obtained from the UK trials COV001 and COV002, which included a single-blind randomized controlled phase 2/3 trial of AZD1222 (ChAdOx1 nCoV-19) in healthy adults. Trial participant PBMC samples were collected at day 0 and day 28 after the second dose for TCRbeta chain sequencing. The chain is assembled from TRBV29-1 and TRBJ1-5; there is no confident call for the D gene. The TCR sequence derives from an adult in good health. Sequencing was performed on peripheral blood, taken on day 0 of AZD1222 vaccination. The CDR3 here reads CSVAKYSNQPQHF. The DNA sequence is TGCAGCGTTGCAAAATATAGCAATCAGCCCCAGCATTTT.